A selection of T cell receptor beta chains follows, all from one sample in a study of CD8+CD57+ T cells in acquired aplastic anemia. Via MiXCR, TCRdb re-called the reads, giving one row per CDR3 protein. The sample has 150,000 to 200,000 distinct CDR3 sequences; 64% are singletons. Sequenced material: sorted CD4+, CD8+, or CD8+CD57+ T cells (not recorded which) from PBMCs. The receptors come from a human donor with severe aplastic anemia or a healthy control (not recorded which). The CDR3 runs from the conserved cysteine through the conserved F or W. The D gene is left open where the match is weak. A row's size may be missing; if present it is once, few, many or a size class.

D | size | J | V | CDR3 | DNA
- | few | TRBJ1-3 | TRBV20-1 | CSAREQSAGNTIYF | TGCAGTGCTAGAGAACAGAGCGCTGGAAACACCATATATTTT
- | - | TRBJ2-7 | TRBV20-1 | CSARSGTSSNEQYF | TGCAGTGCTAGATCAGGTACTAGCAGTAACGAGCAGTACTTC
TRBD2 | - | TRBJ2-5 | TRBV19 | CASSISGEGETQYF | TGTGCCAGTAGTATTAGCGGGGAGGGAGAGACCCAGTACTTC
TRBD2 | once | TRBJ2-1 | TRBV24-1 | CATKHGTSGRNEQFF | TGTGCCACTAAACACGGGACTAGCGGGAGAAATGAGCAGTTCTTC
- | - | TRBJ2-5 | TRBV19 | CASSIALTETQYF | TGTGCCAGTAGTATTGCGCTAACTGAGACCCAGTACTTC
TRBD1 | - | TRBJ1-1 | TRBV20-1 | CSAKPMTGFTEAFF | TGCAGTGCTAAACCGATGACAGGGTTCACTGAAGCTTTCTTT
- | once | TRBJ1-2 | TRBV29-1 | CSGTRGSNYGYTF | TGCAGCGGGACCCGGGGGTCTAACTATGGCTACACCTTC
TRBD2 | - | TRBJ2-7 | TRBV7-2 | CASSFIQGSGTSYEQYF | TGTGCCAGCAGCTTCATTCAAGGTAGCGGGACCTCCTACGAGCAGTACTTC
TRBD2 | - | TRBJ2-7 | TRBV5-4 | CASSLRLAGGLHEQYF | TGTGCCAGCAGCTTACGACTAGCGGGAGGACTTCACGAGCAGTACTTC
TRBD2 | - | TRBJ2-3 | TRBV7-2 | CASSSRASGGRDTQYF | TGTGCCAGCAGCTCCCGGGCTAGCGGGGGTAGAGATACGCAGTATTTT
TRBD2 | - | TRBJ2-3 | TRBV12-3/TRBV12-4 | CASSYDGAGGFSDTQYF | TGTGCCAGCAGTTACGACGGAGCGGGAGGGTTTTCAGATACGCAGTATTTT
- | - | TRBJ1-5 | TRBV20-1 | CSARSDNQPQHF | TGCAGTGCTAGGTCGGACAATCAGCCCCAGCATTTT
- | medium-sized | TRBJ1-6 | TRBV7-9 | CASSLTGGLNSPLHF | TGTGCCAGCAGCTTAACGGGGGGGCTAAATTCACCCCTCCACTTT
- | - | TRBJ1-1 | TRBV27 | CASSAIYNTEAFF | TGTGCCAGCAGTGCCATCTATAACACTGAAGCTTTCTTT
- | - | TRBJ2-7 | TRBV12-3/TRBV12-4 | CASSSGNAYEQYF | TGTGCCAGCAGTTCCGGTAACGCCTACGAGCAGTACTTC